The clone carrying this T cell receptor beta chain has at least ten counts. Its antigen is unidentified. This entry comes from a study of early T cells in non-severe SARS-CoV-2 infection. Study summary: Sequencing used unsorted whole-blood bulk RNA, so chains lack pairing.

V lost 1 base to trimming and J lost 7 bases, with 4 bases between them. The CDR3 totals 11 residues. General study results and limits: VDJdb-based matching was biased toward anti-spike CD8 responses and missed private and CD4 specificities.

Individual cDNA molecules received unique molecular identifiers. Via MiXCR, TCRdb re-called the 5' RACE reads, giving one row per CDR3 protein. Of roughly 20,000 distinct CDR3 sequences in the sample, about 4.5% are singletons; the top ten hold around 5.2%. Material for sequencing was whole blood. The chain is built from TRBV12-3 or TRBV12-4 and TRBJ1-1; D remains unclear. This TCR derives from an adult who was a healthcare worker with PCR-confirmed SARS-CoV-2 infection or an uninfected control (not recorded which). The CDR3 DNA reads as TGTGCCAGCAGTTTAGGTAGTGAAGCTTTCTTT. Translation: CASSLGSEAFF.